This T cell receptor (beta chain) stems from a study of T-cell reconstitution after alpha-beta-depleted transplantation in children (dated by TCRdb to 2015 to 2016). Concerning the study at large: Using TCR repertoire profiling, the study quantitatively followed how T-cell immune reconstitution unfolded in children after TCRalphabeta/CD19-depleted allogeneic hematopoietic cell transplantation.

This clonotype was observed a handful of times. This clone's antigen is unknown. Base qualities were left out, and no much larger clone turns up one base away. The library was generated by PCR. TCRdb records Illumina HiSeq 2500 as the sequencer. Molecular barcoding was employed in the preparation of TCR libraries, with unique molecular identifiers being used to normalize TCRbeta repertoire quantification. The public reads were reanalyzed by TCRdb: fastp trimming at Q25, MiXCR alignment, in-frame beta chains only. Each record represents a unique CDR3 protein, reported with the most common genes and DNA among its rows. Recorded for this sample are around 480,000 distinct CDR3 sequences; 30% to 35% of them occurred a single time. Of the sample, 2% to 2.5% falls within the top ten clones. Sample: PBMCs from the stem cell graft donor, taken from the stem cell graft. This sequence was found in a human donor who donated a stem cell graft to a child with aplastic anemia.

The CDR3 region has the sequence CASESGEAFF. The nucleotide sequence reads TGTGCCAGCGAGAGCGGAGAAGCTTTCTTT. Recombination linked TRBV6-1 to TRBJ1-1; the D gene cannot be resolved reliably. CDR1 MNHNS and CDR2 SASEGT are derived from the germline V gene. Taken from cysteine to phenylalanine, the CDR3 has 10 residues. The CDR3 DNA has 30 bases and is translated from base 1. V loses 8 bases, J loses 8 bases, and the germline ends lie 9 bases apart.